This T cell receptor beta chain was sequenced for a study of OX40 agonist ivuxolimab in advanced cancers. The overall study: Patients were given ivuxolimab, an antibody that agonizes OX40 (CD134). Findings and limits, study-wide: At 0.1 to 3.0 mg/kg, clonal expansion of CD4+ and CD8+ blood T cells had occurred by week 6. The 0.1-3.0 mg/kg partial responders had among the lowest clonal expansion.

Assay: immunoSEQ multiplex PCR; the TCRdb copy retains only in-frame clones and omits some. This table holds tens of thousands of clones, roughly 91% found once. Trimming removed 1 base from V and 7 bases from J; junction bases left unmatched: 3. This CDR3 spans 14 amino acids. Germline V lookup: CDR1 KGHSH, CDR2 LQKENI. Of note for this clone: The antigen remains unidentified.

The clonotype originates from an adult with an advanced solid tumor such as melanoma, head and neck, liver or kidney cancer. The chain has TRBV18 and TRBJ2-1; 8 nucleotides agree with TRBD2. The starting material was CD4+ or CD8+ T cells sorted from blood, obtained in a trial of the OX40 agonist ivuxolimab. CDR3 in DNA: TGTGCCAGCTCACCACTAGCGGGGCAGAATGAGCAGTTCTTC. Encoded protein: CASSPLAGQNEQFF.